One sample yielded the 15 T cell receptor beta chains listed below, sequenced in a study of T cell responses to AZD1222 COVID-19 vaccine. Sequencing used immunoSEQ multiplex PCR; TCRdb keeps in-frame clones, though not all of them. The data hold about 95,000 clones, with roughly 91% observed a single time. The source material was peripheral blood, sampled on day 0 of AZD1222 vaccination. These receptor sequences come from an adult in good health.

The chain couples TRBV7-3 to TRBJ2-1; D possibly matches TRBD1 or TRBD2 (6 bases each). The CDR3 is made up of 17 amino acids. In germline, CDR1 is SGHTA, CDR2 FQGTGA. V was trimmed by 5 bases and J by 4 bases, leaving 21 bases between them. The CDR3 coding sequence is TGTGCCAGCAGCAGACGGTCCTCGGGGGCACTGTACAATGAGCAGTTCTTC. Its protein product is CASSRRSSGALYNEQFF.

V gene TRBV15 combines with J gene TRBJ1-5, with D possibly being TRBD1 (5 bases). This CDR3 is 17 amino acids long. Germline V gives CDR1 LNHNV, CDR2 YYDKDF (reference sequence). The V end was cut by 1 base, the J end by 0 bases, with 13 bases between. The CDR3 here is CATSRGRDGNSNQPQHF. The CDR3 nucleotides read TGTGCCACCAGCAGAGGAAGGGACGGTAATAGCAATCAGCCCCAGCATTTT.

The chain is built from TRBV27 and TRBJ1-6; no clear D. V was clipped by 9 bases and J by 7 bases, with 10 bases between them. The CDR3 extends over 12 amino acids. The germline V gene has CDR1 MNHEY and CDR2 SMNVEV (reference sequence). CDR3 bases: TGTGCCAGTGGACGCCTAAATTCACCCCTCCACTTT. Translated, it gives CASGRLNSPLHF.

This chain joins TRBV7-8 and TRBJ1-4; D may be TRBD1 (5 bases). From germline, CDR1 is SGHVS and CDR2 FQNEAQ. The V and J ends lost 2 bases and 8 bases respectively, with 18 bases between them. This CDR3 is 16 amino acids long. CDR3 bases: TGTGCCAGCAGCTTAATTATTCCCGGGGCCGGGGAAAAACTGTTTTTT. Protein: CASSLIIPGAGEKLFF.

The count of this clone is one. CDR3 amino acids: CASSQSHSSGNTIYF. The CDR3 DNA sequence: TGTGCCAGCAGTCAGTCGCATTCCTCTGGAAACACCATATATTTT. This chain links TRBV28 with TRBJ1-3, with D unresolved. This CDR3 is 15 amino acids long. CDR1 is MDHEN and CDR2 is SYDVKM in the germline V gene. V gave up 5 bases and J gave up 0 bases, with 11 bases separating them.

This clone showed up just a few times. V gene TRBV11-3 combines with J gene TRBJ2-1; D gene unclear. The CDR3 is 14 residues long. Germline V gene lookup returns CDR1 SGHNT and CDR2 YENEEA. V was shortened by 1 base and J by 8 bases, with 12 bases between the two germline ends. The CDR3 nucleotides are TGTGCCAGCAGCTTAGGGACCCAAGTCGATGAGCAGTTCTTC. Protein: CASSLGTQVDEQFF.

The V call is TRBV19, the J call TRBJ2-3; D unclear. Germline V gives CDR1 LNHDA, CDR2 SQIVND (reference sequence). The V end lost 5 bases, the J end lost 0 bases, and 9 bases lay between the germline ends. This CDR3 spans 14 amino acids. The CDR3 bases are TGTGCCAGTAGTGACGACGGAAGCACAGATACGCAGTATTTT. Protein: CASSDDGSTDTQYF.

CDR3 loop: CASSMLSTDTQYF. CDR3 in DNA: TGTGCCAGCAGCATGCTCAGCACAGATACGCAGTATTTT. V gene TRBV5-6 combines with J gene TRBJ2-3; D ambiguous. The length of the CDR3 is 13 residues. Trimming pared 4 bases from V and 0 bases from J, leaving 6 bases between. Germline V CDR1 and CDR2: SGHDT, YYEEEE.

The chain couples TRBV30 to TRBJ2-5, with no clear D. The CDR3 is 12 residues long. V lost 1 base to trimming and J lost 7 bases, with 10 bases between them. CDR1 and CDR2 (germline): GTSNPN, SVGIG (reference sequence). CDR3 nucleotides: TGTGCCTGGAGTGCCCCCTCTTGGACCCAGTACTTC. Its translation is CAWSAPSWTQYF.

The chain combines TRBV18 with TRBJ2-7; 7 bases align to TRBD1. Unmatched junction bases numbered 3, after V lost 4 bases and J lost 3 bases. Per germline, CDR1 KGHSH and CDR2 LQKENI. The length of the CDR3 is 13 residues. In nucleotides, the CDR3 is TGTGCCAGCTCACGGGGACAGAACTACGAGCAGTACTTC. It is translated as CASSRGQNYEQYF.

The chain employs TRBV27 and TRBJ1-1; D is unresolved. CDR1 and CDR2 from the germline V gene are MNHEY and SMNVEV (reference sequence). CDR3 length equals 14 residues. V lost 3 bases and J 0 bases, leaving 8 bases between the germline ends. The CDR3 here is CASSFDYMNTEAFF. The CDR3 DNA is TGTGCCAGCAGTTTCGACTACATGAACACTGAAGCTTTCTTT.

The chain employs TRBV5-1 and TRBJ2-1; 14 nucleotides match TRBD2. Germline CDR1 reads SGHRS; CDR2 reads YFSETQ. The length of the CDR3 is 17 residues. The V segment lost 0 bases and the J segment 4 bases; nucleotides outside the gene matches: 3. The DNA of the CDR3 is TGCGCCAGCAGCTTGGACCGGACTAGCGGGGGGTACAATGAGCAGTTCTTC. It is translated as CASSLDRTSGGYNEQFF.

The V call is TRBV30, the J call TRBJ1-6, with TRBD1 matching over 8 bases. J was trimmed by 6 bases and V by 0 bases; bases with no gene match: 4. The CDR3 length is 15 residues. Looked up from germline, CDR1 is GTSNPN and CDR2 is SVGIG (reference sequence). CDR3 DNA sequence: TGTGCCTGGAGTGTTAGGACAGGGTCTAATTCACCCCTCCACTTT. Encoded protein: CAWSVRTGSNSPLHF. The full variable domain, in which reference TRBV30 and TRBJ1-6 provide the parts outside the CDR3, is SQTIHQWPATLVQPVGSPLSLECTVEGTSNPNLYWYRQAAGRGLQLLFYSVGIGQISSEVPQNLSASRPQDRQFILSSKKLLLSDSGFYLCAWSVRTGSNSPLHFGNGTRLTVT.

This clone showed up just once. CDR3 protein: CASSLLGGSRDEQYF. The CDR3 nucleotides read TGTGCCAGCAGTTTATTGGGGGGTTCGAGGGACGAGCAGTACTTC. The rearrangement joins TRBV27 to TRBJ2-7, with D possibly being TRBD2 (6 bases). With 1 base removed from V and 5 bases from J, the gap between germline ends came to 15 bases. This CDR3 is 15 amino acids long. Germline CDR1 reads MNHEY; CDR2 reads SMNVEV (reference sequence).

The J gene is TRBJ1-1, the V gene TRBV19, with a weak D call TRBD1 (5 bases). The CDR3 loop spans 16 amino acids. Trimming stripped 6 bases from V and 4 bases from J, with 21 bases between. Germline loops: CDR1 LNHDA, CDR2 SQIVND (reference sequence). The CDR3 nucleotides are TGTGCCAGTAGCCTTGACGAGAACGTTGGGGGCACTGAAGCTTTCTTT. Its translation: CASSLDENVGGTEAFF. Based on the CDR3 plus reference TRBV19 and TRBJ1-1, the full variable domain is DGGITQSPKYLFRKEGQNVTLSCEQNLNHDAMYWYRQDPGQGLRLIYYSQIVNDFQKGDIAEGYSVSREKKESFPLTVTSAQKNPTAFYLCASSLDENVGGTEAFFGQGTRLTVV.